This TCR beta chain was sequenced in a study of human T cells and chemical hapten exposure (dated by TCRdb to about 2021). Study-wide context: For sensitization, 2% DPC in acetone was applied to a 2 cm by 2 cm area of upper inner arm skin. Throughout the approximately 26-week study period, patients were also given weekly therapeutic DPC doses on the scalp. Patch testing was done on the upper back using Finn chambers containing 0.01% DPC, and results were scored after 6 days according to International Contact Dermatitis Research Group standards. The mostly female patient cohort included alopecia areata with under or over 50% scalp involvement, alopecia totalis and alopecia universalis. The libraries were sequenced as a pool, and the TCR yield per sample differed mostly because of small variations in library volumes within the pool. The study tracked peripheral blood TCR repertoire changes in vivo during primary and secondary sensitization to the hapten diphenylcyclopropenone (DPC) in alopecia patients. Blood samples were taken from patients before sensitization (week 0) and then at 2, 6 and about 24 weeks after DPC sensitization. Twenty-nine alopecia patients gave blood for TCR sequencing at one to four time points (pre-sensitization, 2, 6 and 24 weeks).

Preparation of the library involved RACE. For sequencing, a NextSeq 500 was employed. Library preparation attached unique molecular identifiers to individual cDNA molecules for quantitative, reproducible TCR counting. For every blood RNA sample, sequencing covered both the TCR alpha and TCR beta chains. Processing in the source paper ran as follows. A median of about 87,000 TCRs per sample was observed, with a range of roughly 20,000 to 700,000. V, J and CDR3 annotation of the TCR reads was performed with the Decombinator software suite. To make PS versus PT1 abundance plots, every sample was subsampled to the same number of TCRs (28,000). TCRs were defined as expanded if absent before sensitization and observed at least eight times at the 2-week time point. TCRdb reprocessed the public reads (quality trimming at Q25 with fastp, clone calling with MiXCR) and kept in-frame beta chains. Here each entry gathers all rows of one CDR3 protein and keeps the most common genes and DNA. These V and J calls are TCRdb output, not the study's own analysis. The sample records approximately 350,000 distinct CDR3 sequences, about 7% of which are singletons. The ten largest make up 8% to 9% of the sample.

Only a few counts were recorded for this clonotype. The specificity of this receptor is unknown. Base-call qualities are not available, and no considerably larger clone is one nucleotide away. Overall results and qualifications from the work: After repeated subsampling, changes were observed in the strength of the expansion versus patch-test correlation and in the threshold at which the correlation became significant. Expanded TCRs formed significantly more large CDR3 similarity clusters than pre-sensitization or healthy control sets, consistent with antigen-driven responses. Because every patient had alopecia, a presumed autoimmune disease, the patients' immune response might differ from that of healthy individuals. Patch test score correlated positively with the number of PT1 expanded TCRs, reaching significance at thresholds 8, 16 and 32 but not at 4. The number of TCRs above 1 in 1000 frequency did not change with DPC sensitization; there was no evidence of global repertoire structure alterations.

The sample's time point label is to be understood as: patch test 1, 2 weeks after DPC sensitization. Explained via the paper, the treatment or condition label denotes: therapeutic diphenylcyclopropenone sensitization with weekly scalp DPC. Blood at each patch-test visit was drawn before the patch test was applied. To be eligible, patients had to be aged 18 to 70, diagnosed with alopecia and judged suitable for DPC therapy, while pregnant patients were excluded. Total RNA was extracted from unfractionated whole blood collected in Tempus Blood RNA tubes. Including the terminal cysteine and phenylalanine, the CDR3 comprises 15 residues. The kept DNA is CDR3 alone, 45 bases in frame from the first base. The germline V gene specifies SGHRS as CDR1 and YFSETQ as CDR2. For this chain, trimming is 4 bases at the V end and 4 bases at the J end, and the number of junction bases without a gene match is 8.

Recombination connected TRBV5-1 to TRBJ2-5; a stretch of 9 junction bases matches TRBD1. Specimen: whole blood, collected in connection with sensitization to the hapten diphenylcyclopropenone (DPC). This clonotype was obtained from a woman aged 18-29 years with alopecia areata. Some clones in this sample may be carry-over from other donors' samples. The bases are TGCGCCAGCAGCACGGACAGGGGTTTGGTAGAGACCCAGTACTTC. This yields the protein CASSTDRGLVETQYF.